This T cell receptor beta chain was obtained from a study of shared clonotypes between healthy human individuals. This clone was counted a single time. No antigen is known for it. Study-wide results and caveats: Researchers sampled blood only, noting tissue repertoires likely differ.

The CDR3 has 13 residues. Germline CDR1 and CDR2: SEHNR and FQNEAQ (reference sequence). V was pared by 5 bases and J by 7 bases, with 8 bases of the junction left unmatched. Among the donors, all were Caucasian adults who lived in Nashville, Tennessee. When replicate PCRs were run on unsorted PBMC, they used approximately 300 ng DNA, 30,000 to 35,000 T cell genomes. Unsorted PBMC DNA sequencing spanned ten immunoSEQ deep assay plates. Libraries were prepared by immunoSEQ multiplex PCR; TCRdb keeps only in-frame clonotypes and omits some of them. In the table there are more than 450,000 clones, approximately 79% of which are singletons.

Sequencing was done on a sample of PBMCs. The clonotype was recovered from a woman in her thirties or forties in good health. Some clones in this sample may be carry-over from other donors' samples. The chain uses TRBV7-9 and TRBJ2-7, with TRBD1 identical over 7 bases. This CDR3 is CASSIGTVQEQYF. The CDR3 DNA follows: TGTGCCAGCAGCATCGGGACAGTCCAGGAGCAGTACTTC. Full variable domain (rest looked up from reference TRBV7-9 and TRBJ2-7): DTGVSQNPRHKITKRGQNVTFRCDPISEHNRLYWYRQTLGQGPEFLTYFQNEAQLEKSRLLSDRFSAERPKGSFSTLEIQRTEQGDSAMYLCASSIGTVQEQYFGPGTRLTVT.